One and the same sample provided the 9 T cell receptor beta chains below, sequenced in a study of cytomegalovirus exposure and HLA in healthy donors. The PCR had 60 Vbeta and 13 Jbeta primers. TCRdb keeps only in-frame clones here, not all; method: immunoSEQ multiplex PCR. The sample gives over 150,000 clones, roughly 80% of which show up once; approximately 2.4% is in the top ten. Input material: PBMCs. These receptors were obtained from a male donor in good health and CMV-seronegative.

The rearrangement joins TRBV9 to TRBJ2-2; 9 bases fit TRBD1. The CDR3 spans 15 residues. Germline CDR1 is SGDLS and CDR2 is YYNGEE. V shed 4 bases, J shed 4 bases, and the junction held 5 bases outside the gene matches. As DNA, the CDR3 is TGTGCCAGCAGCAGAGGGACAGGGACCACCGGGGAGCTGTTTTTT. Protein: CASSRGTGTTGELFF.

This clone has only a few counts. The chain is built from TRBV7-3 and TRBJ1-1; 7 positions agree with TRBD1. The V and J ends lost 3 bases and 8 bases, in that order; junction bases with no gene match: 9. CDR1 SGHTA and CDR2 FQGTGA come from the germline V gene. There are 14 residues in the CDR3. The CDR3 is CASSLAPGQPEAFF. The CDR3 region has the DNA TGTGCCAGCAGCTTGGCCCCGGGACAGCCAGAAGCTTTCTTT.

V usage is TRBV6-5 and J usage is TRBJ2-3; D gene ambiguous. The CDR3 runs 13 residues. Germline CDR1 is MNHEY and CDR2 is SVGAGI. V was clipped by 0 bases and J by 8 bases, with 9 bases between them. In DNA, the CDR3 is TGTGCCAGCAGTTACTCTAGGCCGGGTACGCAGTATTTT. Translation: CASSYSRPGTQYF.

This clone was counted between two and nine times. The V and J genes are TRBV5-8 and TRBJ2-5; TRBD2 agrees at 9 bases. There are 15 residues in the CDR3. The V gene end was trimmed by 4 bases and the J gene end by 5 bases; junction bases not matched to a gene: 9. From germline, CDR1 is SGHTS and CDR2 YDEGEE. The DNA of the CDR3 is TGTGCCAGCAGCCGCCGACTAGCGGACTCGGAGACCCAGTACTTC. This encodes CASSRRLADSETQYF. Filled out from reference TRBV5-8 and TRBJ2-5, the complete variable domain reads EAGVTQSPTHLIKTRGQQATLRCSPISGHTSVYWYQQALGLGLQFLLWYDEGEERNRGNFPPRFSGRQFPNYSSELNVNALELEDSALYLCASSRRLADSETQYFGPGTRLLVL.

The chain carries TRBV28 and TRBJ1-2; the D is unclear. Per the germline V gene, CDR1 is MDHEN and CDR2 is SYDVKM. The V end was cut by 1 base, the J end by 7 bases, with 7 bases between. This CDR3 spans 12 amino acids. CDR3 in amino acids: CASSLYRGGYTF. CDR3 in DNA: TGTGCCAGCAGTTTATATCGGGGTGGCTACACCTTC.

J is TRBJ1-2 and V is TRBV5-1, with 7 positions matching TRBD1. J was trimmed by 1 base and V by 0 bases; bases with no gene match: 3. The CDR3 extends over 15 amino acids. The germline gives CDR1 SGHRS, CDR2 YFSETQ. The CDR3 nucleotides are TGCGCCAGCAGCTTGGGACAGGGACATAACTATGGCTACACCTTC. Translation gives CASSLGQGHNYGYTF.

V is TRBV7-9 and J is TRBJ2-2; 8 bases are a match to TRBD1. Unmatched junction bases numbered 14, after V lost 5 bases and J lost 3 bases. In germline, CDR1 is SEHNR, CDR2 FQNEAQ (reference sequence). The CDR3 loop spans 18 amino acids. CDR3 bases: TGTGCCAGCAGCCCGAGCGGCAGGGGGCATCCCGACACCGGGGAGCTGTTTTTT. It translates to CASSPSGRGHPDTGELFF.

This chain uses TRBV5-4 with TRBJ2-7; 7 bases are a match to TRBD1. Germline CDR1 and CDR2: SGHNT and YYREEE (reference sequence). Losses at the gene ends were 2 bases for V and 7 bases for J; bases not matched to a gene: 9. The CDR3 extends over 14 amino acids. CDR3 bases: TGTGCCAGCAGCTTCGGGACAGCTTCTTGGGAGCAGTACTTC. This translates into CASSFGTASWEQYF.

The chain couples TRBV18 to TRBJ1-2, with unresolved D. With 7 bases removed from V and 3 bases from J, the gap between germline ends came to 18 bases. Germline values: CDR1 KGHSH, CDR2 LQKENI. The CDR3 loop spans 15 amino acids. CDR3 DNA: TGTGCCAGCTTACCCCAGGCGTCGGTCGACTATGGCTACACCTTC. Translated, it gives CASLPQASVDYGYTF.